The clone carrying this T cell receptor (beta chain) came up a few times. The target antigen is unknown. Treatment here: roughly 10-day PBMC culture with coronavirus spike peptide pools or control peptides (ViraFEST assay). CDR1 and CDR2 from the germline V gene are SNHLY and FYNNEI. V lost 7 bases to trimming and J lost 0 bases, with 13 bases between them. The CDR3 is 15 amino acids. These data are taken from a study of vaccination and CD4 T cells after COVID-19. Overall study results and limits: Spike mono-reactivity was evident in 304 of the 307 vaccine-specific clones derived from convalescent patients.

An Oncomine TCR Beta short-read assay was used to sequence the DNA from cultured CD4+ T cells. MiXCR was run by TCRdb on the PCR reads, yielding one entry per CDR3 protein. This sample has about 19,000 distinct CDR3 sequences, with 80% found just once. Sequenced here: CD4+ T cells from blood, cultured in vitro, sampled after SARS-CoV-2 vaccination. The chain uses TRBV2 and TRBJ1-5, with no clear D. The TCR sequence derives from a human donor who received a COVID-19 vaccine. For the CDR3, the DNA is TGTGCCAGCAAACAGACCGACTATAGCAATCAGCCCCAGCATTTT. Translating it yields CASKQTDYSNQPQHF.